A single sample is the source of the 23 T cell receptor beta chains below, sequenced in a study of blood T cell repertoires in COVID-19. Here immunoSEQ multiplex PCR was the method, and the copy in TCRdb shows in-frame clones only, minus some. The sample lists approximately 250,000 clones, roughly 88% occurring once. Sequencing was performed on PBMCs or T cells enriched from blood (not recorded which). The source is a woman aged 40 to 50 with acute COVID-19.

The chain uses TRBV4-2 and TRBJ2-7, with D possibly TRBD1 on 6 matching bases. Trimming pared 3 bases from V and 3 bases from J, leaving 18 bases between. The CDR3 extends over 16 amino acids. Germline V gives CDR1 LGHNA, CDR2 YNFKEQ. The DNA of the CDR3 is TGTGCCAGCAGCCAGGCCGTGCAGGGGAACCTCTACGAGCAGTACTTC. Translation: CASSQAVQGNLYEQYF.

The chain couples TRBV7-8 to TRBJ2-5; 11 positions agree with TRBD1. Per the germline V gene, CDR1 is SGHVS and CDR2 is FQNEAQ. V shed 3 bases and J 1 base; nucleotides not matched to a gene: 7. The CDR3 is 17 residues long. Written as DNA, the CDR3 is TGTGCCAGCAGCTTCCAGGCCGGGACAGGGGGCCAAGAGACCCAGTACTTC. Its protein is CASSFQAGTGGQETQYF.

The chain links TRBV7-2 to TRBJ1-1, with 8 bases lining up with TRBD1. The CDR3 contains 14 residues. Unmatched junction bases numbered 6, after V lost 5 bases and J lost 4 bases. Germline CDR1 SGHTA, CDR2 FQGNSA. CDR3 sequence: CASSMTGAGTEAFF. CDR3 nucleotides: TGTGCCAGCAGCATGACAGGGGCCGGCACTGAAGCTTTCTTT.

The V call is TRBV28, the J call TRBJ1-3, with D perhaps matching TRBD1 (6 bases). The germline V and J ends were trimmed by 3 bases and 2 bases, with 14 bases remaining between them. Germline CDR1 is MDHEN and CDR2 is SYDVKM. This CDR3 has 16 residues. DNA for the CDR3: TGTGCCAGCAGTTTGACTGGGGGCGTGGCTGGAAACACCATATATTTT. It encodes CASSLTGGVAGNTIYF.

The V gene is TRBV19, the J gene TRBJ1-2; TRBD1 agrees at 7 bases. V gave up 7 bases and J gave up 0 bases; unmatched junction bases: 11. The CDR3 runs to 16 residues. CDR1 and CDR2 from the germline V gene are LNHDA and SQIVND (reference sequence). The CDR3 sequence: CASTPTGYPTNYGYTF. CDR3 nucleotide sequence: TGTGCCAGTACCCCGACAGGGTACCCAACTAACTATGGCTACACCTTC.

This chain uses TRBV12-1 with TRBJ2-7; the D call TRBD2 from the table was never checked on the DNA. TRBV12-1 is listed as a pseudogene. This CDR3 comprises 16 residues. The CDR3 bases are TGTGCCAGCAGCTTTATTAGTCCAGCGGGGCCCTACGAGCAGTACGTC. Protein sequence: CASSFISPAGPYEQYV.

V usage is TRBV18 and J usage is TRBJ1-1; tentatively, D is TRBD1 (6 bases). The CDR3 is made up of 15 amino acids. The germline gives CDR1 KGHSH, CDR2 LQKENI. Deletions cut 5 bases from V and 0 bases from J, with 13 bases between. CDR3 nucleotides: TGTGCCAGCTCAGACAGGCGTCAATTGAACACTGAAGCTTTCTTT. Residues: CASSDRRQLNTEAFF. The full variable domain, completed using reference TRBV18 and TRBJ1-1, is NAGVMQNPRHLVRRRGQEARLRCSPMKGHSHVYWYRQLPEEGLKFMVYLQKENIIDESGMPKERFSAEFPKEGPSILRIQQVVRGDSAAYFCASSDRRQLNTEAFFGQGTRLTVV.

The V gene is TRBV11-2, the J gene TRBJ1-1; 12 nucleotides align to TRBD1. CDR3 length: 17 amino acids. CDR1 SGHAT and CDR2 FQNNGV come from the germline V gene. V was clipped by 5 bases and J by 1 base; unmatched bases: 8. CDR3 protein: CASSNSGTGGPNTEAFF. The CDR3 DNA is TGTGCCAGCAGCAACTCCGGGACAGGGGGCCCGAACACTGAAGCTTTCTTT.

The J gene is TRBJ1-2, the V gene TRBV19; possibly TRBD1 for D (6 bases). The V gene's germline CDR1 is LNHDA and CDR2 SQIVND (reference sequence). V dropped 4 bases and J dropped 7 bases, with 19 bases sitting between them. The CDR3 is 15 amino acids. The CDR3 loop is CASSNPTGTPPGYTF. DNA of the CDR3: TGTGCCAGTAGTAACCCCACAGGGACCCCTCCTGGCTACACCTTC.

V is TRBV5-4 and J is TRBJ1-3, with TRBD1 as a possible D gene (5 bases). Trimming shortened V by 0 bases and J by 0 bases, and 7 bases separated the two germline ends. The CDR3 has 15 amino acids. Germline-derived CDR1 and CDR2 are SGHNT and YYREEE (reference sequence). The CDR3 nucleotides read TGTGCCAGCAGCTTGGGGGGGGTCTCTGGAAACACCATATATTTT. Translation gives CASSLGGVSGNTIYF.

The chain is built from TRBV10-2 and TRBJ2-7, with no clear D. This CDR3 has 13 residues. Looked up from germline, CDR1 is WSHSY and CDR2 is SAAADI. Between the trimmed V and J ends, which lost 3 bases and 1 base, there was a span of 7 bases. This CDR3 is CASSDGHSYEQYV. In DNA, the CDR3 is TGCGCCAGCAGTGATGGCCATTCCTACGAGCAGTACGTC.

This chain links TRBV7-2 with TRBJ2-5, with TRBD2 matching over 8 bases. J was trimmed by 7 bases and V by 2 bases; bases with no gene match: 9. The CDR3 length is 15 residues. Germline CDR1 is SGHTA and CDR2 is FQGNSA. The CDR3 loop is CASSLSTGGPGTQYF. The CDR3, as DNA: TGTGCCAGCAGCTTATCTACGGGGGGGCCCGGGACCCAGTACTTC.

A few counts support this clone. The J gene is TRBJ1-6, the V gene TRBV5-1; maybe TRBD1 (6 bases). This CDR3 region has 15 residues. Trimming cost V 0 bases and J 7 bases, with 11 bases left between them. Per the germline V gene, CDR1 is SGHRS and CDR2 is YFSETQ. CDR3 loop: CASSLEGTSNSPLHF. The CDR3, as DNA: TGCGCCAGCAGCTTGGAGGGGACAAGCAATTCACCCCTCCACTTT.

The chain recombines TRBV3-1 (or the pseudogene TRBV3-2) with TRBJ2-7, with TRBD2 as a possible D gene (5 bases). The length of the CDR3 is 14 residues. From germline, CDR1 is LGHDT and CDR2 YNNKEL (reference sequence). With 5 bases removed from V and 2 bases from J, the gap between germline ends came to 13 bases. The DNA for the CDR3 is TGTGCCAGCAGCTACCGGCGGGCACCCTACGAGCAGTACGTC. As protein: CASSYRRAPYEQYV.

The CDR3 DNA is TGTGCCACCTGGGACAGACCTTATGGCTACACCTTC. Its translation: CATWDRPYGYTF. The V and J genes are TRBV6-5 and TRBJ1-2; 7 bases are shared with TRBD1. V was pared by 10 bases and J by 5 bases, with 7 bases of the junction left unmatched. The germline V gene has CDR1 MNHEY and CDR2 SVGAGI. This CDR3 is 12 amino acids long.

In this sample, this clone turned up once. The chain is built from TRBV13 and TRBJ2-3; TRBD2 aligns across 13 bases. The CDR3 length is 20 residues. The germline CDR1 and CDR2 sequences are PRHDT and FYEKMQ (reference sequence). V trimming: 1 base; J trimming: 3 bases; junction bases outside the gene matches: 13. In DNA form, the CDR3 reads TGTGCCAGCAGCTTAGAAGGCAAACTAGCGGGGGGGCATGTAACAGATACGCAGTATTTT. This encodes CASSLEGKLAGGHVTDTQYF.

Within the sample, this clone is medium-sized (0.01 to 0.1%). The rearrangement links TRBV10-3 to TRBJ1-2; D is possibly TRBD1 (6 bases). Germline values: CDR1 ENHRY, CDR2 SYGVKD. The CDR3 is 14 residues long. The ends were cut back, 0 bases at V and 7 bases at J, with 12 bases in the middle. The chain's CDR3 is CAISESRGRIGYTF. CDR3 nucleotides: TGTGCCATCAGTGAGTCCAGGGGCAGGATTGGCTACACCTTC.

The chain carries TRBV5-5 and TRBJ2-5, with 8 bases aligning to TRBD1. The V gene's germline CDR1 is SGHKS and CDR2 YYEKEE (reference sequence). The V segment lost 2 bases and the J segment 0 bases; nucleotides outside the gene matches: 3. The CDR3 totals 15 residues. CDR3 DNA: TGTGCCAGCAGCTTTCCCAGGGGGCACCAAGAGACCCAGTACTTC. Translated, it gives CASSFPRGHQETQYF. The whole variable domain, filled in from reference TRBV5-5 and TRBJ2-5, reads DAGVTQSPTHLIKTRGQQVTLRCSPISGHKSVSWYQQVLGQGPQFIFQYYEKEERGRGNFPDRFSARQFPNYSSELNVNALLLGDSALYLCASSFPRGHQETQYFGPGTRLLVL.

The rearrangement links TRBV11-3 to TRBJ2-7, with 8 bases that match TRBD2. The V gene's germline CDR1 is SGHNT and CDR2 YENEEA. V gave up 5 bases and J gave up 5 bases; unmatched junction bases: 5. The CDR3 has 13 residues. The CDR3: CASSLSGSHEQYV. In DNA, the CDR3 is TGTGCCAGCAGCCTGAGCGGGAGCCACGAGCAGTACGTC.

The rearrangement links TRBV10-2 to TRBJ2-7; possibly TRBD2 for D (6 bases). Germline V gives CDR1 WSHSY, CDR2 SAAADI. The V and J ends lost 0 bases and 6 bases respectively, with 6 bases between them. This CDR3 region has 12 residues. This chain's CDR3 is CASSESGGEQYF. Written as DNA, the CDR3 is TGCGCCAGCAGTGAGTCGGGGGGCGAGCAGTACTTC.

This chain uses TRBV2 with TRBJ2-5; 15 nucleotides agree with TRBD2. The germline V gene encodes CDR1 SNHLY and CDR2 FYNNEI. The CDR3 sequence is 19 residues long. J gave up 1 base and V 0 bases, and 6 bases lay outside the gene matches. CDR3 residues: CASSEAGTSGGRSQETQYF. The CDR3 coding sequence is TGTGCCAGCAGTGAAGCAGGGACTAGCGGGGGGAGGTCCCAAGAGACCCAGTACTTC.

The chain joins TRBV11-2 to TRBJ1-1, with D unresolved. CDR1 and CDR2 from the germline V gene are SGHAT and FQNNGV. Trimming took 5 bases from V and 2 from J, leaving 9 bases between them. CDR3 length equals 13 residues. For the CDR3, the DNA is TGTGCCAGCAGCCCAACAGACAACACTGAAGCTTTCTTT. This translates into CASSPTDNTEAFF. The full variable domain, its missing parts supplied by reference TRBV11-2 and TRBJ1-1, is EAGVAQSPRYKIIEKRQSVAFWCNPISGHATLYWYQQILGQGPKLLIQFQNNGVVDDSQLPKDRFSAERLKGVDSTLKIQPAKLEDSAVYLCASSPTDNTEAFFGQGTRLTVV.

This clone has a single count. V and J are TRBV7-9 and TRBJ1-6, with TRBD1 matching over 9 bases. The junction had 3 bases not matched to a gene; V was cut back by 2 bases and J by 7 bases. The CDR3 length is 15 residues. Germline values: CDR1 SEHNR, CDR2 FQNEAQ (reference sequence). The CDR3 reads CASSLRDRENSPLHF. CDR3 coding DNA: TGTGCCAGCAGCTTACGGGACAGGGAGAATTCACCCCTCCACTTT.